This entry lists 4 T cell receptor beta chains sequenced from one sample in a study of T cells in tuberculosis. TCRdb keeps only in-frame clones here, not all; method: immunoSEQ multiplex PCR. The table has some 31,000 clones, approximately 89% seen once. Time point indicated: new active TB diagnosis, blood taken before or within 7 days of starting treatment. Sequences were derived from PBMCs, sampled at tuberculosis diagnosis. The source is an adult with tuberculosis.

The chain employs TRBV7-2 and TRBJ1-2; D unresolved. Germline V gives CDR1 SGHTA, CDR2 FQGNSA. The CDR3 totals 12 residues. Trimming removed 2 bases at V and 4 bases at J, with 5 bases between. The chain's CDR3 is CASSLLSYGYTF. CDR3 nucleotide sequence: TGTGCCAGCAGCTTACTCTCCTATGGCTACACCTTC.

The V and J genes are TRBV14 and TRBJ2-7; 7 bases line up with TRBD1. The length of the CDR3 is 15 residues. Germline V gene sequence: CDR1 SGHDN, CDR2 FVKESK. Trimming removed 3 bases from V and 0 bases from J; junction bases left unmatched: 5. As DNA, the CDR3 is TGTGCCAGCAGCCATCAACAGGGGAGCTCCTACGAGCAGTACTTC. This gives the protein CASSHQQGSSYEQYF.

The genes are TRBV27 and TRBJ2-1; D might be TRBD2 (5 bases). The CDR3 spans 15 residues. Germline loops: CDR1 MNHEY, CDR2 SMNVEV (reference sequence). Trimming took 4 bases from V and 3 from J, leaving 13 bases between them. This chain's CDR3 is CASSSGGGFYNEQFF. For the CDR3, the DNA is TGTGCCAGCAGTTCCGGAGGTGGATTCTACAATGAGCAGTTCTTC.

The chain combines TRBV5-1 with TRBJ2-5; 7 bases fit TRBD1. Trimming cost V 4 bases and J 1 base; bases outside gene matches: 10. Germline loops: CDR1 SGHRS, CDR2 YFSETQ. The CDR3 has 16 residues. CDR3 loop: CASSLTRQGSQETQYF. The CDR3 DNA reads TGCGCCAGCAGCCTTACCCGACAGGGCTCCCAAGAGACCCAGTACTTC. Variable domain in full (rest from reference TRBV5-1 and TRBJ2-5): KAGVTQTPRYLIKTRGQQVTLSCSPISGHRSVSWYQQTPGQGLQFLFEYFSETQRNKGNFPGRFSGRQFSNSRSEMNVSTLELGDSALYLCASSLTRQGSQETQYFGPGTRLLVL.